Presented here are 25 T cell receptor beta chains from one specimen sequenced in a study of T cells in women clearing cervical HPV infection. Clones were sequenced by immunoSEQ multiplex PCR, and TCRdb holds only the in-frame ones, with some missing. The repertoire table contains some 30,000 clones. The material sequenced was blood buffy coat. The receptors were gathered from a woman aged 18 to 75 with a cervical HPV16 infection that either progressed to CIN3+ or cleared (not recorded which).

Concerning this clone: The read ends 3 residues shy of where the CDR3 ends; the end is completed using the germline J gene. J is TRBJ2-1 and V is TRBV11-3; a possible D gene is TRBD2 (6 bases). Trimming shortened V by 1 base and J by 9 bases, and 13 bases separated the two germline ends. The germline V gene encodes CDR1 SGHNT and CDR2 YENEEA. This CDR3 has 14 residues. CDR3 DNA (partial): TGTGCCAGCAGCTTAGCGGAGGGGTTTGGTGAG. This translates into CASSLAEGFGE. The complete CDR3 protein is CASSLAEGFGEQFF.

Concerning this clone: The sequence runs out 3 residues before the end of the CDR3; the remainder is reconstructed from the germline J gene. The chain couples TRBV7-8 to TRBJ2-4, with 9 bases that match TRBD1. CDR3 size: 14 residues. Germline V CDR1 and CDR2: SGHVS, FQNEAQ. The part of the CDR3 DNA that was read is TGTGCCAGCAGCGGGACAGGGCTAAATCAGCCT. Its protein product is CASSGTGLNQP. The full CDR3 reads CASSGTGLNQPQYF. Using reference TRBV7-8 and TRBJ2-4 for the parts outside the CDR3, the full variable domain is GAGVSQSPRYKVAKRGQDVALRCDPISGHVSLFWYQQALGQGPEFLTYFQNEAQLDKSGLPSDRFFAERPEGSVSTLKIQRTQQEDSAVYLCASSGTGLNQPQYFGAGTRLSVL.

As to this clone: With the read ending 3 residues before the CDR3 end, the germline J gene is used to fill in that end. The chain couples TRBV5-1 to TRBJ2-1, with a possible D match to TRBD2 (6 bases). Between the trimmed V and J ends, which lost 6 bases and 7 bases, there was a span of 17 bases. From germline, CDR1 is SGHRS and CDR2 YFSETQ. The CDR3 is 14 amino acids. The sequenced CDR3 bases are TGCGCCAGCAAAACGCAATGGGGACTTAATGAG. Its translation: CASKTQWGLNE. The CDR3 reads in full as CASKTQWGLNEQFF.

Comments on this clone: From the germline J gene comes the end of the CDR3, since the read stops 3 residues before it. V is TRBV5-1 and J is TRBJ1-6; D perhaps matches TRBD1 (6 bases). From germline, CDR1 is SGHRS and CDR2 YFSETQ. Trimming stripped 4 bases from V and 8 bases from J, with 13 bases between. The CDR3 is made up of 14 amino acids. This chain's CDR3 is CASSKGEKDSPLHF. The sequenced part of the CDR3 DNA is TGCGCCAGCAGCAAGGGGGAGAAAGATTCACCC.

CDR3 amino acids: CASSSWGVMVETQYF. The DNA read from the CDR3 is TGTGCCAGCAGTTCCTGGGGGGTAATGGTAGAGACC. V usage is TRBV6-2 or TRBV6-3 and J usage is TRBJ2-5, with TRBD2 as a possible D gene (6 bases). Read sequence stops 3 residues before the CDR3 end, and the germline J gene provides the missing end. This CDR3 is 15 amino acids long. Trimming left V 4 bases short and J 4 bases short, with 16 bases between. CDR1 is MNHEY, CDR2 SVGEGT, per germline.

As for this clone: The CDR3 is cut off 3 residues early in the read; its end comes from the germline J gene. The chain has TRBV20-1 and TRBJ2-5; 10 nucleotides match TRBD2. V shed 3 bases and J 1 base; nucleotides not matched to a gene: 5. The CDR3 contains 15 residues. The germline V gene has CDR1 DFQATT and CDR2 SNEGSKA (reference sequence). The CDR3 sequence: CSARRASGSQETQYF. CDR3 DNA, as far as it was read: TGCAGTGCTAGGAGGGCTAGCGGGAGCCAAGAGACC.

A word on this clone: One end of the junction is discordant with germline, which a read error may explain. The read terminates 3 residues before the CDR3 end, so the remaining end is supplied by the germline J gene. The same CDR3 can be traced to other DNA sequences in this sample. The J gene is TRBJ1-3, the V gene TRBV5-5; D perhaps matches TRBD1 (6 bases). Looked up from germline, CDR1 is SGHKS and CDR2 is YYEKEE (reference sequence). This CDR3 spans 14 amino acids. The CDR3 sequence is CASSLAGAGNTIYF. The sequenced part of the CDR3 DNA is TGTGCCAGCAGCTTGGCAGGGGCTGGAAACACA. Combining the CDR3 with reference TRBV5-5 and TRBJ1-3 gives the whole variable domain DAGVTQSPTHLIKTRGQQVTLRCSPISGHKSVSWYQQVLGQGPQFIFQYYEKEERGRGNFPDRFSARQFPNYSSELNVNALLLGDSALYLCASSLAGAGNTIYFGEGSWLTVV.

About this clone itself: The CDR3 extends 3 residues past the end of the read, so its final part is completed from the germline J gene. This sequence joins TRBV5-1 and TRBJ1-6; weak D call: TRBD1 (5 bases). The CDR3 runs 15 residues. V shed 0 bases and J shed 7 bases, with 11 bases lying between them. Germline CDR1 is SGHRS and CDR2 is YFSETQ. Partial CDR3 DNA: TGCGCCAGCAGCTTGGCCACCCGGGGGAATTCACCC. Its translation is CASSLATRGNSP. The full CDR3 protein is CASSLATRGNSPLHF.

Points on this clone: The read ends 3 residues early relative to the CDR3; the germline J gene fills the gap. The chain carries TRBV5-4 and TRBJ2-1; tentative D call: TRBD2 (6 bases). The V gene lost 3 bases and the J gene lost 7 bases, with 11 bases spanning the gap. Germline loops: CDR1 SGHNT, CDR2 YYREEE (reference sequence). CDR3 length: 13 amino acids. CDR3 residues: CASSSRSGNEQFF. The sequenced CDR3 bases are TGTGCCAGCAGCTCCCGAAGCGGGAATGAG.

Comment on this clone: The DNA ends 3 residues before the CDR3 does, and the rest of the CDR3 is filled in from the germline J gene. This chain uses TRBV5-1 with TRBJ2-2; the D gene is possibly TRBD2 (6 bases). Germline loops: CDR1 SGHRS, CDR2 YFSETQ. CDR3 length equals 13 residues. Trimming stripped 4 bases from V and 4 bases from J, with 8 bases between. This CDR3 is CASSLGGTGELFF. CDR3 DNA (partial): TGCGCCAGCAGCCTCGGGGGCACCGGGGAG.

The CDR3 region is CASSLGQGTTMAFF. Incomplete CDR3 DNA: TGCGCCAGCAGCTTGGGACAGGGGACCACAATG. V is TRBV5-1 and J is TRBJ1-1; TRBD1 matches at 8 bases. Coverage ceases 3 residues before the CDR3 finishes, and the germline J gene fills in the end. The CDR3 covers 14 residues. Germline lookup yields CDR1 SGHRS and CDR2 YFSETQ. Complete variable domain (other parts from reference TRBV5-1 and TRBJ1-1): KAGVTQTPRYLIKTRGQQVTLSCSPISGHRSVSWYQQTPGQGLQFLFEYFSETQRNKGNFPGRFSGRQFSNSRSEMNVSTLELGDSALYLCASSLGQGTTMAFFGQGTRLTVV.

Comment on this clone: One end of the junction varies from germline; a read error may be responsible. The read ends 3 residues shy of where the CDR3 ends; the end is completed using the germline J gene. This rearrangement joins TRBV7-7 to TRBJ2-3, with unresolved D. The length of the CDR3 is 14 residues. CDR1 and CDR2 (germline): SSHAT, FNYEAQ (reference sequence). CDR3 sequence: CASSLSGGTDTQYF. The part of the CDR3 DNA that was read is TGTGCTAGCAGCTTATCCGGTGGCACAGATACG. The full variable domain, rest sourced from reference TRBV7-7 and TRBJ2-3, is GAGVSQSPRYKVTKRGQDVTLRCDPISSHATLYWYQQALGQGPEFLTYFNYEAQPDKSGLPSDRFSAERPEGSISTLTIQRTEQRDSAMYRCASSLSGGTDTQYFGPGTRLTVL.

Remarks on this clone: The DNA ends 3 residues before the CDR3 does, and the rest of the CDR3 is filled in from the germline J gene. The chain uses TRBV27 and TRBJ2-7; unclear D gene. The CDR3 spans 14 residues. Trimming took off 6 bases at V and 2 bases at J, with 14 bases between the two ends. The germline V gene encodes CDR1 MNHEY and CDR2 SMNVEV (reference sequence). The sequenced part of the CDR3 DNA is TGTGCCAGCAGGATGGCGGAGATAGCCTACGAG. This sequence encodes CASRMAEIAYE. The full CDR3 reads CASRMAEIAYEQYF.

Note on this clone: The CDR3 extends 3 residues past the end of the read, so its final part is completed from the germline J gene. V and J are TRBV5-1 and TRBJ1-5, with 8 bases fitting TRBD1. Germline trimming cut 0 bases from V and 0 bases from J; bases unmatched to any gene: 11. The germline gives CDR1 SGHRS, CDR2 YFSETQ. The CDR3 is 19 amino acids. CDR3 residues: CASSLGTGWKKDSNQPQHF. The CDR3 bases that were read are TGCGCCAGCAGCTTGGGGACAGGGTGGAAGAAAGATAGCAATCAGCCC.

CDR3 bases read: TGTGCCAGCAGCTTATACAGGGGCGCATCCTACGAG. Translation gives CASSLYRGASYE. In full, the CDR3 reads CASSLYRGASYEQYF. This chain joins TRBV7-9 and TRBJ2-7, with 7 bases matching TRBD1. The CDR3 goes on 3 residues after the read ends, and that part is filled in from the germline J gene. CDR3 length: 15 amino acids. Germline CDR1 is SEHNR and CDR2 is FQNEAQ (reference sequence). The V segment lost 2 bases and the J segment 1 base; nucleotides outside the gene matches: 5.

Note on this clone: A junction boundary mismatches the germline segment, possibly from a read error. The observed sequence ends 3 residues before the CDR3 terminus, with the missing tail filled in from the germline J gene. The chain employs TRBV5-4 and TRBJ1-2; no clear D. The CDR3 loop spans 13 amino acids. In germline, CDR1 is SGHNT, CDR2 YYREEE (reference sequence). The covered CDR3 bases are TGTGCCAGCAGGTTGGGAGGGAACTATGGC. Amino acids: CASRLGGNYG. The full-length CDR3 reads as CASRLGGNYGYTF.

Regarding this clone: Read sequence stops 3 residues before the CDR3 end, and the germline J gene provides the missing end. The chain is built from TRBV20-1 and TRBJ1-2; possible D gene TRBD1, 6 bases. Germline V lookup: CDR1 DFQATT, CDR2 SNEGSKA (reference sequence). Deletions cut 6 bases from V and 4 bases from J, with 24 bases between. CDR3 length equals 16 residues. The CDR3 loop reads CSASMPRRRGFYGYTF. CDR3 bases read: TGCAGTGCATCAATGCCGCGACGCAGGGGATTCTATGGC.

For this clone: The observed sequence ends 3 residues before the CDR3 terminus, with the missing tail filled in from the germline J gene. The chain recombines TRBV20-1 with TRBJ2-6, with TRBD1 matching 9 bases. The J segment lost 2 bases and the V segment lost 6 bases, leaving 5 bases of the junction unmatched. The CDR3 sequence is 15 residues long. Germline V gene data show CDR1 as DFQATT and CDR2 as SNEGSKA (reference sequence). CDR3 DNA, as far as it was read: TGCAGTGCGAAAACAGGGGGCGCTGGGGCCAACGTC. Translating gives CSAKTGGAGANV. The full-length CDR3 reads as CSAKTGGAGANVLTF.

For this clone: The read halts 3 residues ahead of the CDR3 end, with the missing end drawn from the germline J gene. This chain uses TRBV7-9 with TRBJ2-7; 9 nucleotides line up with TRBD1. CDR3 length equals 14 residues. Germline-derived CDR1 and CDR2 are SEHNR and FQNEAQ (reference sequence). After removal of 3 bases from V and 3 bases from J, the junction contained 3 bases not matched to a gene. CDR3 DNA (partial): TGTGCCAGCAGCTTGGGACAGGGAATCTACGAG. Translated, it gives CASSLGQGIYE. The full CDR3 reads CASSLGQGIYEQYF. Full variable domain (outside the CDR3, taken from reference TRBV7-9 and TRBJ2-7): DTGVSQNPRHKITKRGQNVTFRCDPISEHNRLYWYRQTLGQGPEFLTYFQNEAQLEKSRLLSDRFSAERPKGSFSTLEIQRTEQGDSAMYLCASSLGQGIYEQYFGPGTRLTVT.

With regard to this clone: The missing CDR3 end, 3 residues past where the read stops, is filled in from the germline J gene. The chain uses TRBV7-2 and TRBJ1-2; 7 bases fit TRBD1. The V gene's germline CDR1 is SGHTA and CDR2 FQGNSA. J gave up 4 bases and V 1 base, and 6 bases lay outside the gene matches. The CDR3 sequence is 15 residues long. The part of the CDR3 DNA that was read is TGTGCCAGCAGCTTAGGAGGAGGGGGCTTCTATGGC. It specifies CASSLGGGGFYG. The full CDR3 is CASSLGGGGFYGYTF. The complete variable domain, with remaining parts taken from reference TRBV7-2 and TRBJ1-2, reads GAGVSQSPSNKVTEKGKDVELRCDPISGHTALYWYRQSLGQGLEFLIYFQGNSAPDKSGLPSDRFSAERTGGSVSTLTIQRTQQEDSAVYLCASSLGGGGFYGYTFGSGTRLTVV.

Notes on this clone: Read sequence stops 3 residues before the CDR3 end, and the germline J gene provides the missing end. This sequence joins TRBV5-6 and TRBJ1-6, with D possibly being TRBD1 (5 bases). Trimming removed 1 base from V and 6 bases from J, with 11 bases in between. CDR1 and CDR2 (germline): SGHDT, YYEEEE. CDR3 length: 15 amino acids. CDR3 residues: CASSLRGSINSPLHF. The covered CDR3 bases are TGTGCCAGCAGCTTGAGGGGTAGTATTAATTCACCC.

CDR3: CSASPERGRTDTYTF. The CDR3 DNA, read in part, is TGCAGTGCTAGTCCGGAGAGGGGGCGCACAGATACC. The chain couples TRBV20-1 to TRBJ1-2, with TRBD1 matching 7 bases. The read falls 3 residues short of the CDR3 end, and the missing part is taken from the germline J gene. CDR3 length: 15 amino acids. Germline-derived CDR1 and CDR2 are DFQATT and SNEGSKA (reference sequence).

In the case of this clone: The observed sequence ends 3 residues before the CDR3 terminus, with the missing tail filled in from the germline J gene. V and J are TRBV2 and TRBJ1-5, with 7 bases fitting TRBD1. Germline CDR1 is SNHLY and CDR2 is FYNNEI. V was clipped by 8 bases and J by 3 bases; unmatched bases: 13. The CDR3 has 16 amino acids. The CDR3: CASERNQGQSNQPQHF. CDR3 bases read: TGTGCCAGCGAAAGAAATCAGGGACAGTCCAATCAGCCC.

This clone counts as medium-sized by frequency. CDR3 sequence: CASSEGQGAGGANVLTF. The covered CDR3 bases are TGTGCCAGCAGTGAGGGACAGGGGGCTGGTGGGGCCAACGTC. V usage is TRBV2 and J usage is TRBJ2-6; 12 nucleotides align to TRBD1. Coverage ceases 3 residues before the CDR3 finishes, and the germline J gene fills in the end. CDR3 length: 17 residues. CDR1 is SNHLY and CDR2 is FYNNEI in the germline V gene. V trimming: 3 bases; J trimming: 3 bases; junction bases outside the gene matches: 3.

A word on this clone: The read terminates 3 residues before the CDR3 end, so the remaining end is supplied by the germline J gene. This sequence joins TRBV5-5 and TRBJ1-3; TRBD1 matches at 9 bases. CDR1 and CDR2 (germline): SGHKS, YYEKEE (reference sequence). The CDR3 is made up of 15 amino acids. Germline trimming cut 7 bases from V and 5 bases from J; bases unmatched to any gene: 10. The covered CDR3 bases are TGTGCCAGCGGCAATCTACAGGGGGCCCGAAACACC. This encodes CASGNLQGARNT. The whole CDR3 protein is CASGNLQGARNTIYF. Complete variable domain (other parts from reference TRBV5-5 and TRBJ1-3): DAGVTQSPTHLIKTRGQQVTLRCSPISGHKSVSWYQQVLGQGPQFIFQYYEKEERGRGNFPDRFSARQFPNYSSELNVNALLLGDSALYLCASGNLQGARNTIYFGEGSWLTVV.